This TCR beta chain was recovered during a study of T-cell memory formation after mild COVID-19 (dated by TCRdb to the early 2020s). A note on the overall study: TCR sequence clusters from the two donors were found to be largely donor specific. T-cell clones expanding and contracting after mild COVID-19 in two donors were tracked by longitudinal TCRalpha and TCRbeta repertoire sequencing. The cohort comprised two young, previously healthy adult volunteers, one female and one male.

With respect to this clonotype: The target of this receptor is not known. Base-call qualities are not available, and no considerably larger clone is one nucleotide away.

PBMCs were isolated by Ficoll-Paque density gradient centrifugation. Instrument on record: Illumina NovaSeq 6000. TCRalpha and TCRbeta cDNA libraries were built by 5'RACE with constant-segment primers, adding sample barcodes and unique molecular identifiers. Trizol reagent was used to extract RNA from every sample. Amplification of the libraries took two PCR steps, and the second step added a second sample barcode plus Illumina TruSeq adapters. Libraries were sequenced on an Illumina NovaSeq with 2 x 150 bp paired-end reads. Regarding the original processing steps: With migec v1.2.7, reads were demultiplexed and then collapsed into UMI-guided consensus sequences. Using mixcr v2.1.11, UMI consensuses were aligned to TRA and TRB V and J templates and then assembled into clonotypes. A clonotype was counted as expanded or contracted only if both edgeR and NoisET called the change significant, with noise models trained on biological replicates. For edgeR calls, the cutoffs were a false discovery rate-adjusted p below 0.01 and a log2 fold-change threshold of 1. As an exploratory analysis of dynamics, max-normalized trajectories of the 1000 most abundant clonotypes were examined by PCA with hierarchical clustering. Each responding clone was given a CD4 or CD8 phenotype based on the CD4+ and CD8+ repertoires, which had been sequenced separately. Using fastp at Q25 and MiXCR, TCRdb reprocessed the public reads and kept productive beta chains. Each CDR3 protein appears once, grouped with its most common genes and DNA. TCRdb, not the authors, supplied the V and J calls. The sample yields fewer than 250,000 distinct CDR3 sequences; 27% were counted once. Together, the top ten hold about 10% of the sample.

Measured from the cysteine to the phenylalanine, the CDR3 is 15 residues long. The CDR3 DNA has 45 bases and is translated from base 1. V sheds 6 bases and J sheds 1 base, leaving 12 bases between their ends. CDR1 KGHDR and CDR2 SFDVKD are derived from the germline V gene. General study outcomes and caveats: From day 15 to 85, contracting clones showed balanced CD4/CD8 phenotypes, whereas a second wave of clones that expanded from day 15 to 37 leaned towards CD4+. Contracting CD4+ clones appeared mostly in the CM and EM memory subsets, whereas CD8+ clones were enriched in EMRA. Some responding clones were found in pre-infection memory, which suggests that pre-existing cross-reactive memory T cells took part in the SARS-CoV-2 response. The study covered only a couple of mild cases, and larger cohorts including severe cases with pre-infection samples were considered necessary. Whether the second-wave clones peaking on day 37 were SARS-CoV-2 specific was not confirmed.

The sequence came from an adult woman who had mild COVID-19 (a few samples of this study predate the infection). The sample titles of this study are shuffled in the database, so cell type and time point are left out; the donor was told from shared clones. The sample consisted of PBMCs or a T cell subset sorted from them (not recorded which). Here the chain combines TRBV24-1 and TRBJ1-5; TRBD1 is a weak D gene call, 5 bases matching. The CDR3 region reads CATSPQGPSNQPQHF. The sequenced DNA: TGTGCCACCAGTCCCCAGGGCCCAAGCAATCAGCCCCAGCATTTT.